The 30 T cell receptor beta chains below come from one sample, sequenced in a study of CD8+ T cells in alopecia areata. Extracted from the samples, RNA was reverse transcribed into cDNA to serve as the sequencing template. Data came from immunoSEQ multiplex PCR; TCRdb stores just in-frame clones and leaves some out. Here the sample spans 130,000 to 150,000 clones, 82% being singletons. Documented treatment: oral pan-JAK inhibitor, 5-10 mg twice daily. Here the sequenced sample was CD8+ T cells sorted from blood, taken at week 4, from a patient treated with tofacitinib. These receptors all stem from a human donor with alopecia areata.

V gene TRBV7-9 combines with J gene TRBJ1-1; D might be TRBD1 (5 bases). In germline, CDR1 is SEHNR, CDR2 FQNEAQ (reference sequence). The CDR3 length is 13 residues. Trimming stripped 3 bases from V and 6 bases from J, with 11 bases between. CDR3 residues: CASSFGGASEAFF. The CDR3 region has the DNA TGTGCCAGCAGCTTCGGAGGGGCCTCTGAAGCTTTCTTT.

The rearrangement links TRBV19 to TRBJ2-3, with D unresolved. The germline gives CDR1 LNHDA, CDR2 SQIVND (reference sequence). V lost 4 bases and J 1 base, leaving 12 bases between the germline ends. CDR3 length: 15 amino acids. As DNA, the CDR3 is TGTGCCAGTAGTAACTCCTTATATGGCACAGATACGCAGTATTTT. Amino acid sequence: CASSNSLYGTDTQYF.

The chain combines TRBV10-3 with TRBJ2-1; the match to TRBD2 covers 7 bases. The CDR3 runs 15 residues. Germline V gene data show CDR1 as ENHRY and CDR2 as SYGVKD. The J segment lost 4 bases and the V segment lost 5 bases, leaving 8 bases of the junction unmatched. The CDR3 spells CAISTLTGGYNEQFF. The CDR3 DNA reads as TGTGCCATCAGTACTCTCACCGGGGGGTACAATGAGCAGTTCTTC.

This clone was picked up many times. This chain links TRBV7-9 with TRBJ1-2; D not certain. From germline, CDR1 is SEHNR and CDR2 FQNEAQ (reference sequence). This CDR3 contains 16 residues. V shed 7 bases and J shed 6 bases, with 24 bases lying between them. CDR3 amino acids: CASTPWAGDLRDGYTF. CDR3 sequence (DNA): TGTGCCAGCACCCCCTGGGCTGGGGATCTACGAGATGGCTACACCTTC.

The CDR3 nucleotides are TGTGCCAGCAGCGCGAGCGGGGGGCCATCCTACGAGCAGTACTTC. It specifies CASSASGGPSYEQYF. The chain couples TRBV9 to TRBJ2-7, with 9 bases that match TRBD2. CDR3 size: 15 residues. Germline V gene data show CDR1 as SGDLS and CDR2 as YYNGEE. The junction had 5 bases not matched to a gene; V was cut back by 3 bases and J by 1 base.

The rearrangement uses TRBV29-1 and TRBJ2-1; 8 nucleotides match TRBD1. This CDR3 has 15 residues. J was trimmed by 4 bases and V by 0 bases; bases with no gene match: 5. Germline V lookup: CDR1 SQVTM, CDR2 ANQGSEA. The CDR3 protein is CSVEDPRTGYNEQFF. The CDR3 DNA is TGCAGCGTTGAAGATCCTAGGACAGGGTACAATGAGCAGTTCTTC.

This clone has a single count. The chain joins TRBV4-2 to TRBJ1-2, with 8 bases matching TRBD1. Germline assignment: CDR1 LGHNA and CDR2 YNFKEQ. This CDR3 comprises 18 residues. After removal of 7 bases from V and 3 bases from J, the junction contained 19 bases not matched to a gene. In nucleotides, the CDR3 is TGTGCCAGCAACCCTATGCCGGGACAGGCGGATGAAGACTATGGCTACACCTTC. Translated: CASNPMPGQADEDYGYTF.

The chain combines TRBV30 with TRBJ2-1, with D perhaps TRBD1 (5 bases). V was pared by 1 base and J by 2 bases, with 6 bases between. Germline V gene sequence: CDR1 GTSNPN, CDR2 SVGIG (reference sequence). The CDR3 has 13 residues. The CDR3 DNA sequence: TGTGCCTGGAGTGAGGGGACCTACAATGAGCAGTTCTTC. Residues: CAWSEGTYNEQFF.

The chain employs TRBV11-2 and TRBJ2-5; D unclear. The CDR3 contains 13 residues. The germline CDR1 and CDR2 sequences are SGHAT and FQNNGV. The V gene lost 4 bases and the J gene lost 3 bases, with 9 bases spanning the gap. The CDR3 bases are TGTGCCAGCAGCTATTTAACAGAAGAGACCCAGTACTTC. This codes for CASSYLTEETQYF.

As DNA, the CDR3 is TGTGCCAGCAGGTTACAGGGGAATGAGCAGTTCTTC. Encoded protein: CASRLQGNEQFF. The V call is TRBV7-9, the J call TRBJ2-1; 7 bases line up with TRBD1. The V and J ends lost 6 bases and 7 bases, in that order; junction bases with no gene match: 3. CDR3 size: 12 residues. Germline V gene sequence: CDR1 SEHNR, CDR2 FQNEAQ (reference sequence).

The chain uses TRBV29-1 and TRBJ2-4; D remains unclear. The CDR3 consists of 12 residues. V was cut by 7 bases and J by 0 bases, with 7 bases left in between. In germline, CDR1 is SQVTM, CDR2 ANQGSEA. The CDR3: CSAELAKNIQYF. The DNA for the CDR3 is TGCAGCGCAGAACTAGCCAAAAACATTCAGTACTTC. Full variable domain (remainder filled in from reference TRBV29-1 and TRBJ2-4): SAVISQKPSRDICQRGTSLTIQCQVDSQVTMMFWYRQQPGQSLTLIATANQGSEATYESGFVIDKFPISRPNLTFSTLTVSNMSPEDSSIYLCSAELAKNIQYFGAGTRLSVL.

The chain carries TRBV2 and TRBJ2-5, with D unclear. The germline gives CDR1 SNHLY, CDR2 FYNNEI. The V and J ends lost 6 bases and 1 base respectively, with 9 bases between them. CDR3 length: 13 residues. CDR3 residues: CASSITSQETQYF. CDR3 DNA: TGTGCCAGCAGCATTACCAGCCAAGAGACCCAGTACTTC. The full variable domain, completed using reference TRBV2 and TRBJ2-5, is EPEVTQTPSHQVTQMGQEVILRCVPISNHLYFYWYRQILGQKVEFLVSFYNNEISEKSEIFDDQFSVERPDGSNFTLKIRSTKLEDSAMYFCASSITSQETQYFGPGTRLLVL.

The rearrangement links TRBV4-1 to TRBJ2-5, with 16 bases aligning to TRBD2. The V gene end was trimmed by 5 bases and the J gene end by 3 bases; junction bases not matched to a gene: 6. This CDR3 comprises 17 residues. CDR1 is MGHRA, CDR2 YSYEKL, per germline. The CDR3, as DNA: TGCGCCAGCAGCGAGGGACTAGCGGGGGGGCCAGAAGAGACCCAGTACTTC. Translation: CASSEGLAGGPEETQYF.

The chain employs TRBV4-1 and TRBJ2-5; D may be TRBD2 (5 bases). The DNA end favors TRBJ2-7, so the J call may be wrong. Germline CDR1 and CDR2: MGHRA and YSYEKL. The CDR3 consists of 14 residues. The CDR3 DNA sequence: TGCGCCAGCAGCCCGGAGGTAGGGCGGGACGAGCAGTACTTC. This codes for CASSPEVGRDEQYF.

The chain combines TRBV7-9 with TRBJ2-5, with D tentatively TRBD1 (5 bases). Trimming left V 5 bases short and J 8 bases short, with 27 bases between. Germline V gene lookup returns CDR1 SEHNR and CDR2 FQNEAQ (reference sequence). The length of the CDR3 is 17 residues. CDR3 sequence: CASSPFLVTELWRTQYF. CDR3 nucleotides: TGTGCCAGCAGCCCGTTTCTTGTGACAGAACTTTGGCGAACCCAGTACTTC.

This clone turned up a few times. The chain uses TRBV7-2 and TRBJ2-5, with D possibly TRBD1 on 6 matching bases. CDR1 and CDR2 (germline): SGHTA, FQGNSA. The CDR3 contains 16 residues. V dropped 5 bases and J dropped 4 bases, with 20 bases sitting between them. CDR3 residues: CASSPYGGKERETQYF. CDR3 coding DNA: TGTGCCAGCAGCCCCTATGGGGGCAAGGAGCGAGAGACCCAGTACTTC.

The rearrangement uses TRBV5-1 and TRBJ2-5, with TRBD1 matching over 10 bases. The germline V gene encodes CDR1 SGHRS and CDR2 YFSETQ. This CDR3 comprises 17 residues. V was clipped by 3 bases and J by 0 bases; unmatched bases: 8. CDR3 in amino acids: CASSWTGTGVNQETQYF. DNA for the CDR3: TGCGCCAGCAGCTGGACCGGGACAGGGGTAAACCAAGAGACCCAGTACTTC.

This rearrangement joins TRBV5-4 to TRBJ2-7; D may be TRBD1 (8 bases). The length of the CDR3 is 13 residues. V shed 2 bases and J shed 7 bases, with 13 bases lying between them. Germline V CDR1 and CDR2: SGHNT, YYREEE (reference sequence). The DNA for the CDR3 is TGTGCCAGCAGCTTTGGACAGGGAGGGGAGCAGTACTTC. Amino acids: CASSFGQGGEQYF.

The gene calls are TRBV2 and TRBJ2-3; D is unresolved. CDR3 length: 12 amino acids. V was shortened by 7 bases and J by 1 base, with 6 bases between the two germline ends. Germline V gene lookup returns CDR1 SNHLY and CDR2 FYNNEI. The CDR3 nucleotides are TGTGCCAGCAAGGTGCGCACAGATACGCAGTATTTT. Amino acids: CASKVRTDTQYF.

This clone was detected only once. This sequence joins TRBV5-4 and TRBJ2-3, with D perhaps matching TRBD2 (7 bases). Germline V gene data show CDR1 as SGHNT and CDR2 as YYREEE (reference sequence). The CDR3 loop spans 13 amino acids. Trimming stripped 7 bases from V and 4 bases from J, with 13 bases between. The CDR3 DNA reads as TGTGCCAGCGGGGGGGCCCCGCCAGATACGCAGTATTTT. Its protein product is CASGGAPPDTQYF.

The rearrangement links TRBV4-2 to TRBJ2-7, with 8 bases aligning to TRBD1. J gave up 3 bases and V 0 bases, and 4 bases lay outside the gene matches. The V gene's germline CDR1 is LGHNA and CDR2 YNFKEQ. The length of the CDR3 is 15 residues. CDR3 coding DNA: TGTGCCAGCAGCCAAGACCCGGGACAGGTCTACGAGCAGTACTTC. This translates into CASSQDPGQVYEQYF.

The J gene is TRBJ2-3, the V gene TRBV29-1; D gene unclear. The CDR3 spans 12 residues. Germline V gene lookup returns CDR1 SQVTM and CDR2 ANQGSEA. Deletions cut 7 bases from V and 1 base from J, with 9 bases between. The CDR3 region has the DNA TGCAGCGCCCGATCGGGCACAGATACGCAGTATTTT. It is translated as CSARSGTDTQYF.

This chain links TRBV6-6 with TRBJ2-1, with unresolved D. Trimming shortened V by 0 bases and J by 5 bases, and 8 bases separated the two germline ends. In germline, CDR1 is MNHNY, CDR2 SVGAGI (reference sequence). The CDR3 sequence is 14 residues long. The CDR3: CASSYSAGNNEQFF. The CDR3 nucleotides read TGTGCCAGCAGTTACTCGGCAGGAAACAATGAGCAGTTCTTC.

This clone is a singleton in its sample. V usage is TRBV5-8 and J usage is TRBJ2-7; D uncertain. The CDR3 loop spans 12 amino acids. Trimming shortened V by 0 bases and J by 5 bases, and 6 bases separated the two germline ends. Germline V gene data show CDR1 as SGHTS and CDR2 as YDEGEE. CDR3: CASSLVGNEQYF. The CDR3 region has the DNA TGTGCCAGCAGCTTGGTAGGGAACGAGCAGTACTTC.

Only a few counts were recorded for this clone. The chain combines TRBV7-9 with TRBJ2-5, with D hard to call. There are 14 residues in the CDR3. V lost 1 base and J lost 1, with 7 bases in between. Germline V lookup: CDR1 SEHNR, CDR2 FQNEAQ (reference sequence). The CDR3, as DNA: TGTGCCAGCAGCTTAGTACAGTTCCAAGAGACCCAGTACTTC. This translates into CASSLVQFQETQYF.

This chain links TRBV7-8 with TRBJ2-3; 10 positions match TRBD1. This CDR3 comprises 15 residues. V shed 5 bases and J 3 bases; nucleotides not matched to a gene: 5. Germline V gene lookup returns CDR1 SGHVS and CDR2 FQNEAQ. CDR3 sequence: CASSLDRGPTDTQYF. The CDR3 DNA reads TGTGCCAGCAGCCTCGACAGGGGGCCGACAGATACGCAGTATTTT.

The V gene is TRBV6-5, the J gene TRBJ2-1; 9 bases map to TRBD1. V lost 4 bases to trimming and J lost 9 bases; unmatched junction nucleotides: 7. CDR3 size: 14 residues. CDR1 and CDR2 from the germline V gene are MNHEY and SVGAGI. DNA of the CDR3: TGTGCCAGCAGTTCGAACAGGGGGCAAAGTGAGCAGTTCTTC. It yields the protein CASSSNRGQSEQFF.

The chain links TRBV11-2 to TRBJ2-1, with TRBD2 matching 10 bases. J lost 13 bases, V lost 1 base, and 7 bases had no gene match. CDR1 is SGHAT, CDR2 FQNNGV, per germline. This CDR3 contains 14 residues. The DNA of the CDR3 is TGTGCCAGCAGCTTAGGCACTAGCGGGGTCGGTCAGTTCTTC. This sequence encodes CASSLGTSGVGQFF.

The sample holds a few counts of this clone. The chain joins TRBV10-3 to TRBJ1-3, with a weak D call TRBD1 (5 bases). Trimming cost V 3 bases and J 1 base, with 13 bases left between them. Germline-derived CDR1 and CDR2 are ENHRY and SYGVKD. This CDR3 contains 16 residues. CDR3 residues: CAISDGTQTSGNTIYF. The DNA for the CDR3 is TGTGCCATCAGTGACGGGACCCAAACGTCTGGAAACACCATATATTTT.

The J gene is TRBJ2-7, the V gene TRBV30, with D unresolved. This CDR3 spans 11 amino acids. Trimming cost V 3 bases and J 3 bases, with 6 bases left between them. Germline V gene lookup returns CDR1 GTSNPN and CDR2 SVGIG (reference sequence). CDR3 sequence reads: CAWSENYEQYF. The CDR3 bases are TGTGCCTGGAGCGAGAACTACGAGCAGTACTTC.